The 24 T cell receptor beta chains reported below all come from one sample, sequenced in a study of identical twins. TCRdb redid the calling of the 5' RACE reads with MiXCR, one entry per CDR3 protein. Found here are more than 350,000 distinct CDR3 sequences, around 9.7% of them singletons; the top ten hold about 8.1%. Sequencing input: naive T cells sorted from blood. The receptors were gathered from a woman aged 45-65 years in good health.

This clonotype was counted ten times or more. The CDR3: CATSEPSKSNTGELFF. The CDR3 bases are TGTGCCACCAGTGAACCTAGTAAATCGAACACCGGGGAGCTGTTTTTT. V is TRBV24-1 and J is TRBJ2-2; D ambiguous. Per germline, CDR1 KGHDR and CDR2 SFDVKD. CDR3 length equals 16 residues. The V gene lost 4 bases and the J gene lost 0 bases, with 11 bases spanning the gap.

The V gene is TRBV7-3, the J gene TRBJ2-1, with 8 bases matching TRBD2. Trimming took 6 bases from V and 4 from J; bases not matched to a gene: 11. Germline CDR1 and CDR2: SGHTA and FQGTGA. This CDR3 region has 16 residues. The CDR3 loop is CASSRSGGRSYNEQFF. In DNA form, the CDR3 reads TGTGCCAGCAGTCGAAGTGGCGGGAGGTCGTACAATGAGCAGTTCTTC.

The chain combines TRBV19 with TRBJ2-6; 8 bases are shared with TRBD1. This CDR3 spans 18 amino acids. J lost 0 bases, V lost 3 bases, and 7 bases had no gene match. Germline CDR1 reads LNHDA; CDR2 reads SQIVND (reference sequence). The CDR3 DNA is TGTGCCAGTAGTATCTACCCGGACAGGGCCTCTGGGGCCAACGTCCTGACTTTC. It yields the protein CASSIYPDRASGANVLTF.

The chain carries TRBV7-8 and TRBJ2-1, with 8 positions matching TRBD2. Per germline, CDR1 SGHVS and CDR2 FQNEAQ. After removal of 7 bases from V and 9 bases from J, the junction contained 17 bases not matched to a gene. This CDR3 is built from 16 residues. CDR3 nucleotide sequence: TGTGCCAGCACCTCAATAGCGGGAACGGGCGGATTTGAGCAGTTCTTC. Its protein is CASTSIAGTGGFEQFF.

This clonotype was counted only a few times. CDR3 coding DNA: TGCAGTGCTAGTAGGACTAGCGGCAACTACGAGCAGTACTTC. Encoded protein: CSASRTSGNYEQYF. The chain combines TRBV20-1 with TRBJ2-7; 10 bases fit TRBD2. This CDR3 is built from 14 residues. Germline V CDR1 and CDR2: DFQATT, SNEGSKA (reference sequence). The junction had 5 bases not matched to a gene; V was cut back by 3 bases and J by 3 bases.

This clonotype was counted ten times or more. The chain has TRBV28 and TRBJ2-7; D is perhaps TRBD2 (5 bases). Trimming pared 3 bases from V and 4 bases from J, leaving 13 bases between. CDR1 and CDR2 from the germline V gene are MDHEN and SYDVKM. The CDR3 loop spans 14 amino acids. In DNA form, the CDR3 reads TGTGCCAGCAGTTTGCTGCGAGAGGGTTACGAGCAGTACTTC. This gives the protein CASSLLREGYEQYF.

The DNA for the CDR3 is TGCGCCAGCAAACCAGGCGGGAGGGTCCACGAGCAGTACTTC. Its protein product is CASKPGGRVHEQYF. The V and J genes are TRBV5-1 and TRBJ2-7, with 9 bases lining up with TRBD2. The J segment lost 5 bases and the V segment lost 6 bases, leaving 9 bases of the junction unmatched. Looked up from germline, CDR1 is SGHRS and CDR2 is YFSETQ. The CDR3 totals 14 residues.

V is TRBV27 and J is TRBJ1-2; D gene uncertain. Germline CDR1 is MNHEY and CDR2 is SMNVEV (reference sequence). Trimming stripped 2 bases from V and 8 bases from J, with 12 bases between. The CDR3 contains 13 residues. The CDR3 sequence is CASSLNGVNGYTF. CDR3 coding DNA: TGTGCCAGCAGTTTAAATGGGGTTAACGGCTACACCTTC.

This clonotype turned up a few times. DNA for the CDR3: TGTGCCAGCAGCTTGGTAGGGGGCGGGAGTCGGACAGATACGCAGTATTTT. Translating it yields CASSLVGGGSRTDTQYF. The rearrangement uses TRBV5-5 and TRBJ2-3; D may match TRBD1 or TRBD2 (7 bases each). Trimming took 0 bases from V and 3 from J, leaving 17 bases between them. The V gene's germline CDR1 is SGHKS and CDR2 YYEKEE (reference sequence). There are 17 residues in the CDR3.

This clonotype has a count of ten or more. This chain links TRBV7-9 with TRBJ2-7; D is uncertain. V gave up 5 bases and J gave up 5 bases, with 16 bases separating them. The germline V gene has CDR1 SEHNR and CDR2 FQNEAQ (reference sequence). This CDR3 contains 14 residues. The CDR3 DNA is TGTGCCAGCAGCACCGGCAGAACCTCTCACGAGCAGTACTTC. The encoded protein is CASSTGRTSHEQYF.

CDR3: CASSVMVVVAEQYF. CDR3 in DNA: TGTGCCAGCAGCGTTATGGTTGTAGTGGCGGAGCAGTACTTC. The gene calls are TRBV9 and TRBJ2-7; no clear D. This CDR3 is built from 14 residues. V was clipped by 2 bases and J by 7 bases, with 16 bases between them. Germline V gene lookup returns CDR1 SGDLS and CDR2 YYNGEE. Combining the CDR3 with reference TRBV9 and TRBJ2-7 gives the whole variable domain DSGVTQTPKHLITATGQRVTLRCSPRSGDLSVYWYQQSLDQGLQFLIQYYNGEERAKGNILERFSAQQFPDLHSELNLSSLELGDSALYFCASSVMVVVAEQYFGPGTRLTVT.

V and J are TRBV7-9 and TRBJ2-6; no reliable D call. The CDR3 sequence is 15 residues long. The V end was cut by 3 bases, the J end by 4 bases, with 10 bases between. Germline-derived CDR1 and CDR2 are SEHNR and FQNEAQ (reference sequence). The CDR3 reads CASSFGQLGANVLTF. The CDR3 DNA is TGTGCCAGCAGCTTTGGGCAGTTGGGGGCCAACGTCCTGACTTTC.

Many counts were recorded for this clonotype. The CDR3 is CASSELSNEKLFF. CDR3 DNA sequence: TGTGCCAGCAGCGAACTCAGTAATGAAAAACTGTTTTTT. The V and J genes are TRBV12-3 or TRBV12-4 and TRBJ1-4; unclear D gene. The CDR3 runs to 13 residues. V was clipped by 6 bases and J by 4 bases, with 9 bases between them.

The chain combines TRBV5-1 with TRBJ2-7; D remains unclear. Germline-derived CDR1 and CDR2 are SGHRS and YFSETQ. V was trimmed by 5 bases and J by 4 bases, leaving 13 bases between them. The CDR3 sequence is 13 residues long. In nucleotides, the CDR3 is TGCGCCAGCAGGTCGGCGCTTAGGTACGAGCAGTACTTC. Translating it yields CASRSALRYEQYF.

The gene calls are TRBV20-1 and TRBJ2-1; D is possibly TRBD1 or TRBD2 (5 bases each). CDR1 is DFQATT, CDR2 SNEGSKA, per germline (reference sequence). The CDR3 is made up of 15 amino acids. Between the trimmed V and J ends, which lost 3 bases and 2 bases, there was a span of 14 bases. CDR3 amino acids: CSASWGTTAYNEQFF. CDR3 DNA sequence: TGCAGTGCTAGCTGGGGGACCACGGCCTACAATGAGCAGTTCTTC.

This clonotype was counted many times. The chain has TRBV12-3 or TRBV12-4 and TRBJ1-2; D is ambiguous. V dropped 6 bases and J dropped 5 bases, with 16 bases sitting between them. This CDR3 comprises 14 residues. DNA of the CDR3: TGTGCCAGCAGAGTGGACGGTCCCCTTTATGGCTACACCTTC. Amino acid sequence: CASRVDGPLYGYTF.

The J gene is TRBJ2-5, the V gene TRBV24-1; 9 bases are shared with TRBD1. Germline V gene lookup returns CDR1 KGHDR and CDR2 SFDVKD. Trimming at V came to 6 bases and at J to 5 bases, leaving 6 bases not matched to a gene. CDR3 length equals 14 residues. Written as DNA, the CDR3 is TGTGCCACCAGTCATACAGGGGGCGCGGAGACCCAGTACTTC. Its protein product is CATSHTGGAETQYF.

The CDR3 nucleotides read TGCAGCGCCGAGACAGAAGATAGCAATCAGCCCCAGCATTTT. Translating gives CSAETEDSNQPQHF. V and J are TRBV29-1 and TRBJ1-5; a weak D match, TRBD1 (5 bases). Trimming removed 7 bases from V and 0 bases from J, with 13 bases in between. This CDR3 has 14 residues. CDR1 SQVTM and CDR2 ANQGSEA come from the germline V gene.

This clonotype was observed many times. This sequence joins TRBV29-1 and TRBJ2-4; D may be TRBD2 (7 bases). With 4 bases removed from V and 6 bases from J, the gap between germline ends came to 16 bases. Germline V gene lookup returns CDR1 SQVTM and CDR2 ANQGSEA. CDR3 length: 14 residues. CDR3 DNA sequence: TGCAGCGTTGGGCCCGCGGGGGCGGGAAACATTCAGTACTTC. Translation: CSVGPAGAGNIQYF.

This clonotype has just a few counts. The rearrangement links TRBV3-1 to TRBJ2-7; D not certain. The germline V gene has CDR1 LGHDT and CDR2 YNNKEL (reference sequence). The CDR3 runs 13 residues. Trimming pared 4 bases from V and 2 bases from J, leaving 9 bases between. The CDR3 is CASSPAATYEQYF. The CDR3 DNA is TGTGCCAGCAGCCCTGCGGCGACCTACGAGCAGTACTTC.

This clonotype was found many times. The chain couples TRBV10-3 to TRBJ1-3; D call uncertain. V lost 8 bases and J 0 bases, leaving 2 bases between the germline ends. CDR3 length: 11 amino acids. Germline CDR1 ENHRY, CDR2 SYGVKD. CDR3 region: CAIGSGNTIYF. As DNA, the CDR3 is TGTGCCATCGGCTCTGGAAACACCATATATTTT.

This clonotype was picked up many times. V is TRBV6-2 or TRBV6-3 and J is TRBJ2-1, with D unclear. CDR1 MNHEY and CDR2 SVGEGT come from the germline V gene. The CDR3 is 13 amino acids. The V gene lost 5 bases and the J gene lost 3 bases, with 8 bases spanning the gap. Here the CDR3 reads CASSRQNYNEQFF. The CDR3 coding sequence is TGTGCCAGCAGTCGCCAGAACTACAATGAGCAGTTCTTC.

V gene TRBV4-1 combines with J gene TRBJ2-1; 10 positions agree with TRBD2. V was clipped by 3 bases and J by 6 bases; unmatched bases: 11. The germline V gene has CDR1 MGHRA and CDR2 YSYEKL. CDR3 length: 17 residues. The CDR3, as DNA: TGCGCCAGCAGCCAGTCAGTAGGGGGACTAGCGTCCAATGAGCAGTTCTTC. Translated, it gives CASSQSVGGLASNEQFF.

V is TRBV10-3 and J is TRBJ2-1; 8 bases map to TRBD1. The ends lost 7 bases at V and 7 bases at J; junction bases unmatched: 6. This CDR3 spans 13 amino acids. CDR1 ENHRY and CDR2 SYGVKD come from the germline V gene. CDR3 protein: CAIMTGELNEQFF. The CDR3 coding sequence is TGTGCCATCATGACAGGGGAACTGAATGAGCAGTTCTTC.